The clone carrying this T cell receptor (beta chain) is a singleton in its sample. Antigen: not known. The data stem from a study of shared clonotypes between healthy human individuals. Study background: Per-donor plates numbered three CD4 naive, three CD4 memory, two CD8 naive and one CD8 memory. Study results and limitations: Estimated richness was generally greater in naive than memory subsets.

TCRdb's copy holds only in-frame clones and misses some; the assay was immunoSEQ multiplex PCR. This table has roughly 2.2 million clones, approximately 93% appearing once. Germline trimming cut 4 bases from V and 6 bases from J; bases unmatched to any gene: 8. The CDR3 is 14 residues long. Germline assignment: CDR1 SGHRS and CDR2 YFSETQ. V is TRBV5-1 and J is TRBJ2-7, with 9 bases fitting TRBD2. The TCR comes from a young man in good health. Some clones in this sample may be carry-over from other donors' samples. Sequencing was performed on naive CD4+ T cells from PBMCs. Subset here: CD45RA+ positively selected. CDR3 region: CASSPGTSPGEQYF. The CDR3 nucleotides read TGCGCCAGCAGCCCAGGGACTAGCCCGGGCGAGCAGTACTTC. The variable domain in full, completed from reference TRBV5-1 and TRBJ2-7, reads KAGVTQTPRYLIKTRGQQVTLSCSPISGHRSVSWYQQTPGQGLQFLFEYFSETQRNKGNFPGRFSGRQFSNSRSEMNVSTLELGDSALYLCASSPGTSPGEQYFGPGTRLTVT.